Each of the 8 T cell receptor beta chains below was sequenced from the same sample in a study of radiotherapy plus CTLA-4 blockade in lung cancer. Profiling relied on immunoSEQ multiplex PCR, and the TCRdb table lists in-frame clones only, not all of them. Of tens of thousands of clones in the sample, 79% were seen once. Sequences were derived from peripheral blood, sampled from a patient treated with radiotherapy plus ipilimumab. All receptors derive from a human donor with non-small cell lung cancer who had a complete response to radiotherapy plus ipilimumab.

This chain joins TRBV5-6 and TRBJ2-5; a possible D gene is TRBD2 (6 bases). The CDR3 has 14 amino acids. Germline V gives CDR1 SGHDT, CDR2 YYEEEE. The V and J ends lost 0 bases and 6 bases respectively, with 12 bases between them. The CDR3 here is CASSLVAGKKTQYF. The CDR3 coding sequence is TGTGCCAGCAGCTTGGTTGCGGGGAAAAAGACCCAGTACTTC.

The count of this clone is one. Here the CDR3 DNA reads TGTGCCAGCCGAAGACAGGGAAACACCGGGGAGCTGTTTTTT. This translates into CASRRQGNTGELFF. The chain recombines TRBV25-1 with TRBJ2-2, with TRBD1 matching over 7 bases. CDR3 size: 14 residues. The germline V gene encodes CDR1 MGHDK and CDR2 SYGVNS. Trimming took 8 bases from V and 2 from J; bases not matched to a gene: 5.

The rearrangement uses TRBV5-8 and TRBJ1-2; no clear D gene. CDR1 is SGHTS and CDR2 is YDEGEE in the germline V gene. This CDR3 region has 14 residues. V was cut by 0 bases and J by 2 bases, with 8 bases left in between. The DNA for the CDR3 is TGTGCCAGCAGCTTGGGGGGAGCGAACTATGGCTACACCTTC. Amino acids: CASSLGGANYGYTF.

The chain combines TRBV7-6 with TRBJ1-2; D call uncertain. In germline, CDR1 is SGHVS, CDR2 FNYEAQ. Trimming pared 5 bases from V and 4 bases from J, leaving 8 bases between. This CDR3 region has 12 residues. CDR3 sequence (DNA): TGTGCCAGCAGCCCTGAAGGCTATGGCTACACCTTC. This encodes CASSPEGYGYTF.

V and J are TRBV29-1 and TRBJ2-1; weak D call: TRBD2 (5 bases). CDR1 SQVTM and CDR2 ANQGSEA come from the germline V gene. V shed 7 bases and J shed 3 bases, with 10 bases lying between them. This CDR3 region has 12 residues. CDR3 loop: CSAGSLYNEQFF. The CDR3 nucleotides are TGCAGCGCGGGGAGCCTCTACAATGAGCAGTTCTTC.

This rearrangement joins TRBV5-6 to TRBJ1-1; no reliable D call. Germline CDR1 is SGHDT and CDR2 is YYEEEE. Trimming left V 4 bases short and J 3 bases short, with 10 bases between. This CDR3 region has 13 residues. In DNA form, the CDR3 reads TGTGCCAGCAGCCCCGCAGGCGACACTGAAGCTTTCTTT. Translation gives CASSPAGDTEAFF.

The rearrangement uses TRBV28 and TRBJ1-6; 9 bases agree with TRBD1. CDR1 is MDHEN, CDR2 SYDVKM, per germline. This CDR3 has 15 amino acids. With V trimmed by 0 bases and J by 9 bases, 3 bases remained unmatched. This chain's CDR3 is CASSLWGQGPSPLHF. The CDR3 nucleotides read TGTGCCAGCAGTTTATGGGGACAGGGACCTTCACCCCTCCACTTT.

This clone was seen only once. The rearrangement joins TRBV6-1 to TRBJ1-2, with D possibly being TRBD1 (5 bases). The CDR3 extends over 13 amino acids. Germline V gene data show CDR1 as MNHNS and CDR2 as SASEGT. Trimming removed 2 bases at V and 5 bases at J, with 9 bases between. In nucleotides, the CDR3 is TGTGCCAGCAGTGAAAACGGGGGTTATGGCTACACCTTC. This codes for CASSENGGYGYTF.